Only one count was recorded for the clone carrying this TCR beta chain. The CDR3 has 14 amino acids. V shed 0 bases, J shed 5 bases, and the junction held 3 bases outside the gene matches. Germline CDR1 is LGHDT and CDR2 is YNNKEL (reference sequence). Participant-reported clinical history was the basis for cohort assignment. The entry originates in a study of blood T cell repertoires in COVID-19. Overall study: Acute and convalescent COVID-19 samples came from the United States, Italy and Spain.

In the original processing: Cell counts per sample came from amplifying reference gene primers. Produced via immunoSEQ multiplex PCR; TCRdb's table is partial and in-frame only. The V and J calls and clone size were taken over from that table, and D and trimming were inferred from the DNA. The sample yields about 320,000 clones, 85% seen once. Sequenced input: PBMCs or T cells enriched from blood (not recorded which). The rearrangement joins TRBV3-1 (or the pseudogene TRBV3-2) to TRBJ1-2; 7 positions agree with TRBD1. The clonotype originates from a woman between 25 and 40 years old who had been exposed to COVID-19. The CDR3 DNA sequence: TGTGCCAGCAGCCAAGAGGACAGGTTGTATGGCTACACCTTC. Translated: CASSQEDRLYGYTF.